The 26 T cell receptor beta chains listed next were all sequenced from one sample in a study of blood T cell repertoires in COVID-19 (dated by TCRdb to the early 2020s). The protocol used for the library was the immunoSEQ multiplex PCR assay. TCRdb re-hosts the immuneACCESS table, in-frame sequences only. Its copies lack some clones; in the studies checked, an unresolved V gene accounts for under half of them, and the cause for the rest is not known. Recorded for this sample are approximately 250,000 clones; approximately 90% of them occurred a single time. Around 2% of the sample rests with the top ten. Sequenced material: PBMCs or T cells enriched from blood (not recorded which). The source of these receptors is a woman aged 55-75 years in a cohort exposed to, infected with or recovered from COVID-19 (not recorded which).

In its sample, this clone was seen once. The V gene is TRBV27, the J gene TRBJ1-1, with 7 bases that match TRBD1. The V gene end was trimmed by 7 bases and the J gene end by 1 base; junction bases not matched to a gene: 9. CDR3 length: 15 residues. Per germline, CDR1 MNHEY and CDR2 SMNVEV (reference sequence). The CDR3 loop is CASIVRQGGNTEAFF. CDR3 coding DNA: TGTGCCAGCATCGTCCGGCAGGGGGGGAACACTGAAGCTTTCTTT.

The CDR3 nucleotides read TGTGCCAGCAGCCAGCCCGTGGGAGAGCGGGAGGGCCCAGATACGCAGTATTTT. It yields the protein CASSQPVGEREGPDTQYF. This rearrangement joins TRBV4-2 to TRBJ2-3; 10 bases are shared with TRBD2. The CDR3 consists of 18 residues. The ends lost 3 bases at V and 4 bases at J; junction bases unmatched: 13. CDR1 LGHNA and CDR2 YNFKEQ come from the germline V gene.

This CDR3 is CASTTSGRTFETQYF. CDR3 nucleotides: TGTGCCAGCACGACTAGCGGGAGGACGTTCGAGACCCAGTACTTC. This chain uses TRBV6-5 with TRBJ2-5, with TRBD2 matching over 13 bases. The germline gives CDR1 MNHEY, CDR2 SVGAGI. Germline trimming cut 7 bases from V and 5 bases from J; bases unmatched to any gene: 7. The CDR3 totals 15 residues.

The chain combines TRBV5-6 with TRBJ2-7; 14 nucleotides line up with TRBD2. The germline gives CDR1 SGHDT, CDR2 YYEEEE. The CDR3 totals 15 residues. V was pared by 4 bases and J by 2 bases, with 2 bases of the junction left unmatched. The CDR3 sequence: CASSGLAGGPYEQYF. The CDR3 DNA reads TGTGCCAGCAGCGGACTAGCGGGAGGACCCTACGAGCAGTACTTC.

The chain links TRBV18 to TRBJ1-6; TRBD1 matches at 10 bases. The CDR3 has 16 residues. The germline V gene encodes CDR1 KGHSH and CDR2 LQKENI. The V segment lost 3 bases and the J segment 5 bases; nucleotides outside the gene matches: 4. The CDR3 region has the DNA TGTGCCAGCTCACCCAGGGACAGGGGTGATAATTCACCCCTCCACTTT. It yields the protein CASSPRDRGDNSPLHF.

CDR3 nucleotides: TGTGCCAGCAGCCCGACGTTACAGGGAAATCAGCCCCAGCATTTT. Protein sequence: CASSPTLQGNQPQHF. V is TRBV7-8 and J is TRBJ1-5, with a tentative D call TRBD1 (6 bases). The germline gives CDR1 SGHVS, CDR2 FQNEAQ. This CDR3 region has 15 residues. V lost 5 bases and J lost 4, with 15 bases in between.

The rearrangement links TRBV7-2 to TRBJ1-5; 7 nucleotides line up with TRBD1. V shed 5 bases and J 4 bases; nucleotides not matched to a gene: 8. Germline V gives CDR1 SGHTA, CDR2 FQGNSA. This CDR3 contains 15 residues. The CDR3 protein is CASSQQGFPNQPQHF. CDR3 coding DNA: TGTGCCAGCAGCCAACAGGGGTTTCCGAATCAGCCCCAGCATTTT.

This chain uses TRBV19 with TRBJ2-1, with TRBD2 matching over 7 bases. Germline assignment: CDR1 LNHDA and CDR2 SQIVND (reference sequence). The CDR3 is made up of 13 amino acids. The V gene end was trimmed by 5 bases and the J gene end by 7 bases; junction bases not matched to a gene: 5. CDR3 sequence reads: CASSSDGRNEQFF. As DNA, the CDR3 is TGTGCCAGTAGTTCAGACGGGAGGAATGAGCAGTTCTTC. The whole variable domain, remainder taken from reference TRBV19 and TRBJ2-1, is DGGITQSPKYLFRKEGQNVTLSCEQNLNHDAMYWYRQDPGQGLRLIYYSQIVNDFQKGDIAEGYSVSREKKESFPLTVTSAQKNPTAFYLCASSSDGRNEQFFGPGTRLTVL.

This clone has a single count. The J gene is TRBJ2-5, the V gene TRBV20-1, with D maybe TRBD2 (5 bases). This CDR3 comprises 11 residues. Germline loops: CDR1 DFQATT, CDR2 SNEGSKA (reference sequence). Trimming removed 3 bases from V and 5 bases from J, with 7 bases in between. CDR3 DNA sequence: TGCAGTGCTAGGAGGGTCGAGACCCAGTACTTC. Protein product: CSARRVETQYF.

The chain joins TRBV29-1 to TRBJ2-6, with D possibly matching TRBD1 (5 bases). Germline CDR1 and CDR2: SQVTM and ANQGSEA. The V end was cut by 7 bases, the J end by 2 bases, with 12 bases between. The CDR3 has 14 amino acids. The CDR3 loop is CSASQGAGANVLTF. CDR3 bases: TGCAGCGCCAGCCAGGGTGCTGGGGCCAACGTCCTGACTTTC. The full variable domain, completed using reference TRBV29-1 and TRBJ2-6, is SAVISQKPSRDICQRGTSLTIQCQVDSQVTMMFWYRQQPGQSLTLIATANQGSEATYESGFVIDKFPISRPNLTFSTLTVSNMSPEDSSIYLCSASQGAGANVLTFGAGSRLTVL.

V usage is TRBV9 and J usage is TRBJ2-5; TRBD2 matches 13 bases. The CDR3 is 13 amino acids. Trimming cost V 7 bases and J 5 bases; bases outside gene matches: 2. In germline, CDR1 is SGDLS, CDR2 YYNGEE. The CDR3 nucleotides read TGTGCCAGCTCACTAGCGGGAGGGGAGACCCAGTACTTC. This gives the protein CASSLAGGETQYF.

V is TRBV5-4 and J is TRBJ2-1, with D possibly matching TRBD1 (5 bases). V gave up 0 bases and J gave up 8 bases, with 12 bases separating them. Germline V gene data show CDR1 as SGHNT and CDR2 as YYREEE (reference sequence). The CDR3 is 14 amino acids. This chain's CDR3 is CASSLVQAFDEQFF. The DNA of the CDR3 is TGTGCCAGCAGCTTGGTACAGGCCTTCGATGAGCAGTTCTTC.

V is TRBV27 and J is TRBJ2-1; D remains unclear. Germline V CDR1 and CDR2: MNHEY, SMNVEV (reference sequence). Trimming removed 5 bases at V and 6 bases at J, with 11 bases between. The CDR3 has 13 amino acids. DNA for the CDR3: TGTGCCAGCAGTCTCCGAGGTGCCAATGAGCAGTTCTTC. The encoded protein is CASSLRGANEQFF.

The chain combines TRBV6-1 with TRBJ2-1; 7 bases fit TRBD2. Germline values: CDR1 MNHNS, CDR2 SASEGT. J lost 0 bases, V lost 4 bases, and 6 bases had no gene match. The CDR3 is made up of 16 amino acids. As DNA, the CDR3 is TGTGCCAGCAGTGCGGCGGGGGTTGGCTCCTACAATGAGCAGTTCTTC. Its translation: CASSAAGVGSYNEQFF.

V is TRBV5-1 and J is TRBJ2-3, with 9 bases lining up with TRBD2. The CDR3 is 16 residues long. V was pared by 0 bases and J by 5 bases, with 7 bases of the junction left unmatched. Germline V gives CDR1 SGHRS, CDR2 YFSETQ. Written as DNA, the CDR3 is TGCGCCAGCAGCTTGGGTGGCGGGAGGGCCGGAGATACGCAGTATTTT. It encodes CASSLGGGRAGDTQYF.

J is TRBJ1-2 and V is TRBV27, with 7 bases that match TRBD1. Unmatched junction bases numbered 3, after V lost 4 bases and J lost 4 bases. Germline V CDR1 and CDR2: MNHEY, SMNVEV (reference sequence). This CDR3 spans 13 amino acids. The CDR3 DNA is TGTGCCAGCAGTTGGGGACAGAGCTATGGCTACACCTTC. Translation: CASSWGQSYGYTF.

This clone was seen once. The gene calls are TRBV4-2 and TRBJ1-2; 9 bases align to TRBD1. V was clipped by 3 bases and J by 5 bases; unmatched bases: 7. Per the germline V gene, CDR1 is LGHNA and CDR2 is YNFKEQ. The CDR3 contains 15 residues. CDR3 residues: CASSQGGQGGYGYTF. CDR3 DNA sequence: TGTGCCAGCAGCCAGGGGGGACAGGGTGGTTATGGCTACACCTTC.

The rearrangement joins TRBV18 to TRBJ1-4; no clear D. The germline CDR1 and CDR2 sequences are KGHSH and LQKENI. Trimming stripped 3 bases from V and 5 bases from J, with 7 bases between. The CDR3 is 13 amino acids. The CDR3 sequence is CASSPGRNEKLFF. In DNA form, the CDR3 reads TGTGCCAGCTCACCTGGTAGAAATGAAAAACTGTTTTTT.

The gene calls are TRBV19 and TRBJ1-2; possibly TRBD1 for D (5 bases). Germline V lookup: CDR1 LNHDA, CDR2 SQIVND (reference sequence). With 6 bases removed from V and 5 bases from J, the gap between germline ends came to 13 bases. CDR3 length: 13 amino acids. CDR3 loop: CASSLDGGYGYTF. The CDR3 DNA follows: TGTGCCAGTAGCCTCGACGGGGGATATGGCTACACCTTC. The full variable domain, completed using reference TRBV19 and TRBJ1-2, is DGGITQSPKYLFRKEGQNVTLSCEQNLNHDAMYWYRQDPGQGLRLIYYSQIVNDFQKGDIAEGYSVSREKKESFPLTVTSAQKNPTAFYLCASSLDGGYGYTFGSGTRLTVV.

V is TRBV18 and J is TRBJ2-6; D unresolved. Trimming cost V 4 bases and J 0 bases, with 16 bases left between them. CDR1 and CDR2 from the germline V gene are KGHSH and LQKENI. This CDR3 spans 18 amino acids. The chain's CDR3 is CASSLFMPGNSGANVLTF. The CDR3 DNA reads as TGTGCCAGCTCACTCTTTATGCCAGGCAACTCTGGGGCCAACGTCCTGACTTTC.

The genes are TRBV2 and TRBJ1-5; 8 nucleotides match TRBD1. The CDR3 length is 14 residues. Trimming took 7 bases from V and 7 from J; bases not matched to a gene: 9. Germline CDR1 and CDR2: SNHLY and FYNNEI. In DNA, the CDR3 is TGTGCCAGCACCCCAGGGGGCGCGGGGCAGCCCCAGCATTTT. Its translation is CASTPGGAGQPQHF.

The gene calls are TRBV11-2 and TRBJ2-5; the match to TRBD1 covers 7 bases. Germline loops: CDR1 SGHAT, CDR2 FQNNGV. CDR3 size: 14 residues. Trimming at V came to 6 bases and at J to 1 base, leaving 5 bases not matched to a gene. Written as DNA, the CDR3 is TGTGCCAGCAGGATCCGGGACAGCCAAGAGACCCAGTACTTC. Residues: CASRIRDSQETQYF.

The J gene is TRBJ2-5, the V gene TRBV7-2; D remains unclear. Germline assignment: CDR1 SGHTA and CDR2 FQGNSA. This CDR3 is built from 14 residues. The germline V and J ends were trimmed by 1 base and 2 bases, with 8 bases remaining between them. The DNA for the CDR3 is TGTGCCAGCAGCTTAGGGGCTAAACAAGAGACCCAGTACTTC. Its translation is CASSLGAKQETQYF. The whole variable domain, filled in from reference TRBV7-2 and TRBJ2-5, reads GAGVSQSPSNKVTEKGKDVELRCDPISGHTALYWYRQSLGQGLEFLIYFQGNSAPDKSGLPSDRFSAERTGGSVSTLTIQRTQQEDSAVYLCASSLGAKQETQYFGPGTRLLVL.

This rearrangement joins TRBV27 to TRBJ2-7; TRBD2 matches 11 bases. This CDR3 has 19 amino acids. Unmatched junction bases numbered 23, after V lost 3 bases and J lost 10 bases. CDR1 MNHEY and CDR2 SMNVEV come from the germline V gene (reference sequence). This CDR3 reads CASSFIPGRNKGGLAAQYF. The CDR3 DNA reads TGTGCCAGCAGTTTCATACCAGGCCGTAATAAGGGGGGACTAGCGGCCCAGTACTTC.

The DNA of the CDR3 is TGCGCCAGCAGCCCCGGAACAGGCCTTAACACTGAAGCTTTCTTT. This sequence encodes CASSPGTGLNTEAFF. The chain is built from TRBV4-1 and TRBJ1-1; tentatively, D is TRBD1 (5 bases). The CDR3 is 15 amino acids. The germline gives CDR1 MGHRA, CDR2 YSYEKL. Trimming took 4 bases from V and 2 from J, leaving 14 bases between them.

The CDR3 loop is CASSYSAEGGELFF. CDR3 nucleotide sequence: TGTGCCAGCAGTTACTCGGCGGAGGGCGGGGAGCTGTTTTTT. The rearrangement links TRBV6-2 or TRBV6-3 to TRBJ2-2; possibly TRBD2 for D (6 bases). Germline loops: CDR1 MNHEY, CDR2 SVGEGT. V shed 0 bases and J shed 7 bases, with 9 bases lying between them. The CDR3 runs 14 residues.